These 26 T cell receptor beta chains originate from one sample sequenced in a study of blood T cell repertoires in COVID-19. This table comes from immunoSEQ multiplex PCR, and its TCRdb copy is limited to in-frame clones, with some not included. The repertoire holds roughly 260,000 clones, with roughly 84% as singletons. Sequenced material: peripheral blood. These receptors came from a woman under 30 with acute or convalescent COVID-19.

Turning to this clone: Other nucleotide sequences from this sample produce the same CDR3. The chain has TRBV28 and TRBJ2-7; D might be TRBD1 (5 bases). V was pared by 6 bases and J by 3 bases, with 6 bases between. The CDR3 spans 11 residues. CDR1 and CDR2 from the germline V gene are MDHEN and SYDVKM. CDR3 in amino acids: CASSDSYEQYF. The CDR3 DNA reads TGTGCCAGCAGCGACAGCTACGAGCAGTACTTC.

Concerning this clone: Other DNA sequences in the sample encode the same CDR3. The V gene is TRBV7-2, the J gene TRBJ2-7; 7 bases match TRBD1. Germline lookup yields CDR1 SGHTA and CDR2 FQGNSA. This CDR3 is built from 12 residues. Losses at the gene ends were 6 bases for V and 4 bases for J; bases not matched to a gene: 3. The DNA of the CDR3 is TGTGCCAGCAGTTCACAGGGGTACGAGCAGTACTTC. It translates to CASSSQGYEQYF.

The CDR3 region is CATQGATTGNTIYF. CDR3 coding DNA: TGTGCCACACAGGGGGCGACGACTGGAAACACCATATATTTT. The chain uses TRBV28 and TRBJ1-3, with 9 bases matching TRBD1. The V gene end was trimmed by 10 bases and the J gene end by 2 bases; junction bases not matched to a gene: 6. This CDR3 comprises 14 residues. Germline values: CDR1 MDHEN, CDR2 SYDVKM.

The chain employs TRBV6-2 or TRBV6-3 and TRBJ2-1; 11 bases align to TRBD2. The CDR3 is 16 amino acids. The junction had 9 bases not matched to a gene; V was cut back by 4 bases and J by 7 bases. CDR1 is MNHEY and CDR2 is SVGEGT in the germline V gene. The CDR3 DNA reads TGTGCCAGCAGTTCCTTACTAGCGGGAGAGGGAAATGAGCAGTTCTTC. This gives the protein CASSSLLAGEGNEQFF.

The chain joins TRBV11-2 to TRBJ1-2; 10 bases align to TRBD1. Germline-derived CDR1 and CDR2 are SGHAT and FQNNGV. V shed 2 bases and J 8 bases; nucleotides not matched to a gene: 8. This CDR3 spans 15 amino acids. The CDR3 nucleotides are TGTGCCAGCAGCTTAAACCTCGGACAGGGGGACGGCTACACCTTC. It specifies CASSLNLGQGDGYTF.

A remark on this clone: The same CDR3 arises from other DNA sequences in this sample as well. The V call is TRBV6-2 or TRBV6-3, the J call TRBJ1-2; D unresolved. The germline V gene encodes CDR1 MNHEY and CDR2 SVGEGT. V lost 2 bases and J lost 4, with 5 bases in between. The CDR3 sequence is 12 residues long. CDR3 nucleotide sequence: TGTGCCAGCAGTTACAGTAGCTATGGCTACACCTTC. Encoded protein: CASSYSSYGYTF.

This clone occurred a few times. V and J are TRBV5-5 and TRBJ1-6, with TRBD1 as a possible D gene (6 bases). V lost 4 bases and J lost 6, with 20 bases in between. Germline CDR1 reads SGHKS; CDR2 reads YYEKEE (reference sequence). The CDR3 contains 17 residues. For the CDR3, the DNA is TGTGCCAGCAGCCCAACGAGAGGGGGGGCATTTAATTCACCCCTCCACTTT. It translates to CASSPTRGGAFNSPLHF.

The chain uses TRBV5-1 and TRBJ2-1; D is possibly TRBD1 (6 bases). This CDR3 is 11 amino acids long. Germline lookup yields CDR1 SGHRS and CDR2 YFSETQ. Trimming left V 5 bases short and J 14 bases short, with 14 bases between. The CDR3 nucleotides are TGCGCCAGCAGGTTGAACAGGGAGAAGTTCTTC. Encoded protein: CASRLNREKFF.

This clone showed up just once. The chain carries TRBV2 and TRBJ2-1; 7 bases match TRBD2. Germline V CDR1 and CDR2: SNHLY, FYNNEI. The trim removed 3 bases at V and 15 bases at J, leaving 8 bases unmatched. There are 12 residues in the CDR3. This chain's CDR3 is CASSENGRGTFF. The DNA for the CDR3 is TGTGCCAGCAGTGAGAATGGGCGGGGGACGTTCTTC.

V usage is TRBV12-5 and J usage is TRBJ2-5, with D maybe TRBD2 (5 bases). V was cut by 7 bases and J by 4 bases, with 7 bases left in between. Germline V gene lookup returns CDR1 LGHNT and CDR2 FRNRAP. This CDR3 contains 11 residues. The CDR3 protein is CASAAGETQYF. The CDR3 DNA is TGTGCTAGTGCTGCGGGAGAGACCCAGTACTTC.

This clone was counted ten times or more. The V gene is TRBV7-8, the J gene TRBJ2-2; TRBD1 matches at 7 bases. The CDR3 is made up of 15 amino acids. V was pared by 5 bases and J by 2 bases, with 5 bases of the junction left unmatched. The germline V gene has CDR1 SGHVS and CDR2 FQNEAQ. The DNA of the CDR3 is TGTGCCAGCAGCAGCCGGGACAGCAACACCGGGGAGCTGTTTTTT. Its protein product is CASSSRDSNTGELFF. The whole variable domain, remainder taken from reference TRBV7-8 and TRBJ2-2, is GAGVSQSPRYKVAKRGQDVALRCDPISGHVSLFWYQQALGQGPEFLTYFQNEAQLDKSGLPSDRFFAERPEGSVSTLKIQRTQQEDSAVYLCASSSRDSNTGELFFGEGSRLTVL.

V gene TRBV25-1 combines with J gene TRBJ2-1; D is ambiguous. This CDR3 is built from 11 residues. Germline CDR1 is MGHDK and CDR2 is SYGVNS. Trimming removed 6 bases from V and 6 bases from J, with 6 bases in between. The CDR3 DNA sequence: TGTGCCAGCAGCGTGGCCAATGAGCAGTTCTTC. This gives the protein CASSVANEQFF.

The chain combines TRBV7-2 with TRBJ1-6, with 8 bases matching TRBD1. The ends lost 3 bases at V and 8 bases at J; junction bases unmatched: 6. Germline V lookup: CDR1 SGHTA, CDR2 FQGNSA. This CDR3 has 15 amino acids. CDR3: CASSLPTGAHSPLHF. CDR3 nucleotides: TGTGCCAGCAGCTTGCCGACAGGGGCTCATTCACCCCTCCACTTT.

This rearrangement joins TRBV24-1 to TRBJ1-1; 8 bases are a match to TRBD1. J gave up 7 bases and V 3 bases, and 3 bases lay outside the gene matches. The germline CDR1 and CDR2 sequences are KGHDR and SFDVKD. The CDR3 spans 13 residues. The CDR3 region has the DNA TGTGCCACCAGTGATGACAGGGGTGTTGAAGCTTTCTTT. Its protein is CATSDDRGVEAFF.

This clone was observed a few times. The genes are TRBV7-2 and TRBJ1-2, with TRBD1 identical over 9 bases. This CDR3 spans 12 amino acids. With 6 bases clipped from V and 7 bases from J, the junction kept 3 bases outside the gene matches. Looked up from germline, CDR1 is SGHTA and CDR2 is FQGNSA. This CDR3 is CASRGQGGGYTF. The CDR3, as DNA: TGTGCCAGCAGGGGACAGGGAGGTGGCTACACCTTC. The full variable domain, in which reference TRBV7-2 and TRBJ1-2 provide the parts outside the CDR3, is GAGVSQSPSNKVTEKGKDVELRCDPISGHTALYWYRQSLGQGLEFLIYFQGNSAPDKSGLPSDRFSAERTGGSVSTLTIQRTQQEDSAVYLCASRGQGGGYTFGSGTRLTVV.

This clone has just a few counts. The V gene is TRBV30, the J gene TRBJ2-5; 7 bases match TRBD2. With V trimmed by 2 bases and J by 5 bases, 5 bases remained unmatched. The CDR3 runs to 13 residues. Germline lookup yields CDR1 GTSNPN and CDR2 SVGIG (reference sequence). The CDR3 coding sequence is TGTGCCTGGAGTTTGGGAGGGAGGGAGACCCAGTACTTC. This sequence encodes CAWSLGGRETQYF.

The genes are TRBV20-1 and TRBJ2-1, with D uncertain. There are 10 residues in the CDR3. Trimming pared 3 bases from V and 9 bases from J, leaving 6 bases between. Germline CDR1 and CDR2: DFQATT and SNEGSKA (reference sequence). The CDR3: CSASFGEQFF. CDR3 DNA: TGCAGTGCTAGTTTCGGTGAGCAGTTCTTC.

The chain recombines TRBV2 with TRBJ2-3; 15 bases are a match to TRBD2. The CDR3 runs 16 residues. The ends lost 4 bases at V and 5 bases at J; junction bases unmatched: 4. Germline assignment: CDR1 SNHLY and CDR2 FYNNEI. CDR3: CASSAGLAGGEDTQYF. CDR3 nucleotides: TGTGCCAGCAGTGCGGGACTAGCGGGAGGCGAAGATACGCAGTATTTT.

The chain joins TRBV18 to TRBJ2-3; D possibly corresponds to TRBD1 (6 bases). Germline V gives CDR1 KGHSH, CDR2 LQKENI. Trimming took 5 bases from V and 3 from J, leaving 12 bases between them. The CDR3 length is 14 residues. This CDR3 reads CASSGDMWTDTQYF. The DNA of the CDR3 is TGTGCCAGCTCAGGGGACATGTGGACAGATACGCAGTATTTT.

This chain connects TRBV24-1 to TRBJ1-4; weak D call: TRBD1 (5 bases). V dropped 9 bases and J dropped 4 bases, with 17 bases sitting between them. CDR3 length equals 15 residues. Germline V gene data show CDR1 as KGHDR and CDR2 as SFDVKD. This CDR3 is CATGDGVGHNEKLFF. The CDR3 coding sequence is TGTGCCACCGGGGATGGAGTCGGACATAATGAAAAACTGTTTTTT.

The chain joins TRBV12-3 or TRBV12-4 to TRBJ2-3, with TRBD2 as a possible D gene (5 bases). Trimming left V 3 bases short and J 11 bases short, with 12 bases between. There are 12 residues in the CDR3. The CDR3 here is CASSFGEGGQYF. The CDR3 DNA reads TGTGCCAGCAGTTTCGGTGAGGGTGGGCAGTATTTT.

The chain links TRBV7-8 to TRBJ2-3; no firm D call. CDR1 is SGHVS and CDR2 is FQNEAQ in the germline V gene. Deletions cut 4 bases from V and 2 bases from J, with 13 bases between. The CDR3 runs 15 residues. The CDR3 sequence is CASSSNLGITDTQYF. The CDR3 DNA reads TGTGCCAGCAGCTCGAATCTAGGAATCACAGATACGCAGTATTTT.

The J gene is TRBJ2-7, the V gene TRBV24-1, with 10 bases matching TRBD2. Germline-derived CDR1 and CDR2 are KGHDR and SFDVKD. This CDR3 contains 15 residues. V lost 4 bases to trimming and J lost 4 bases; unmatched junction nucleotides: 6. In DNA form, the CDR3 reads TGTGCCACCAGTGACCGGACTAGCGGAATTTACGAGCAGTACTTC. Protein sequence: CATSDRTSGIYEQYF.

This rearrangement joins TRBV5-1 to TRBJ1-1; tentative D call: TRBD1 (6 bases). The CDR3 covers 14 residues. Germline values: CDR1 SGHRS, CDR2 YFSETQ. V was cut by 4 bases and J by 3 bases, with 13 bases left in between. CDR3 coding DNA: TGCGCCAGCAGCACAGGACAGATATACACTGAAGCTTTCTTT. This gives the protein CASSTGQIYTEAFF.

This clone was observed a few times. The V gene is TRBV7-9, the J gene TRBJ1-1; maybe TRBD1 (5 bases). The length of the CDR3 is 16 residues. V was pared by 5 bases and J by 0 bases, with 16 bases between. Germline lookup yields CDR1 SEHNR and CDR2 FQNEAQ (reference sequence). Written as DNA, the CDR3 is TGTGCCAGCAGCCCTCTAGTAGACAGACTGAACACTGAAGCTTTCTTT. Its protein product is CASSPLVDRLNTEAFF.

The chain carries TRBV2 and TRBJ1-5; TRBD1 is a possible D gene (5 bases). With 6 bases removed from V and 6 bases from J, the gap between germline ends came to 12 bases. This CDR3 contains 13 residues. Germline V CDR1 and CDR2: SNHLY, FYNNEI. The CDR3 reads CASRGPGGQPQHF. The CDR3 bases are TGTGCCAGCAGGGGGCCCGGGGGTCAGCCCCAGCATTTT. The variable domain in full, with the rest retrieved from reference TRBV2 and TRBJ1-5, is EPEVTQTPSHQVTQMGQEVILRCVPISNHLYFYWYRQILGQKVEFLVSFYNNEISEKSEIFDDQFSVERPDGSNFTLKIRSTKLEDSAMYFCASRGPGGQPQHFGDGTRLSIL.